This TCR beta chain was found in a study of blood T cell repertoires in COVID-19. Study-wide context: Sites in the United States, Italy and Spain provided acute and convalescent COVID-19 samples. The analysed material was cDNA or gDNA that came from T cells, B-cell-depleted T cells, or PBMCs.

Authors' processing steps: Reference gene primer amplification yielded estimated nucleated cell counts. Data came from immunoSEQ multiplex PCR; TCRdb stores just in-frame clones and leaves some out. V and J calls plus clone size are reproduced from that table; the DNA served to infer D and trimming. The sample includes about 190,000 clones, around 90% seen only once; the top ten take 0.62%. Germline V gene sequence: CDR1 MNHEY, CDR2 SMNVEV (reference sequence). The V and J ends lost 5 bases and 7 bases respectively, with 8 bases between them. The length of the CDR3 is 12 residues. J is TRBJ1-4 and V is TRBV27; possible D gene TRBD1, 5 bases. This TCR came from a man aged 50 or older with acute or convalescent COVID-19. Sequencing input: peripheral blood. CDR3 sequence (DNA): TGTGCCAGCAGTGGGGGGACTGAAAAACTGTTTTTT. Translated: CASSGGTEKLFF.